This TCR beta chain was profiled in a study of cytomegalovirus exposure and HLA in healthy donors. The CDR3 has 11 residues. Germline V gene sequence: CDR1 SQVTM, CDR2 ANQGSEA. V lost 5 bases and J lost 6; bases outside the gene matches: 1. A note on this clone: What it binds is not known.

PCR primers comprised 60 Vbeta and 13 Jbeta primers. The assay was immunoSEQ multiplex PCR, and TCRdb's table has in-frame clones only and misses some. The repertoire includes 150,000 to 200,000 clones, around 82% of them detected once, and 2% to 3% sits in the top ten. Study results and limitations: Researchers reported in a later analysis that a missense DCLRE1C variant was tied to TCR beta V- and J-gene trimming.

The source of this sequence is a woman aged 30 to 39 in good health and CMV-seropositive. J is TRBJ2-5 and V is TRBV29-1, with 9 bases aligning to TRBD1. Sequenced material: PBMCs. The CDR3 DNA reads TGCAGCGTTCACAGGGGGCAGACCCAGTACTTC. As protein: CSVHRGQTQYF. Using reference TRBV29-1 and TRBJ2-5 for the parts outside the CDR3, the full variable domain is SAVISQKPSRDICQRGTSLTIQCQVDSQVTMMFWYRQQPGQSLTLIATANQGSEATYESGFVIDKFPISRPNLTFSTLTVSNMSPEDSSIYLCSVHRGQTQYFGPGTRLLVL.